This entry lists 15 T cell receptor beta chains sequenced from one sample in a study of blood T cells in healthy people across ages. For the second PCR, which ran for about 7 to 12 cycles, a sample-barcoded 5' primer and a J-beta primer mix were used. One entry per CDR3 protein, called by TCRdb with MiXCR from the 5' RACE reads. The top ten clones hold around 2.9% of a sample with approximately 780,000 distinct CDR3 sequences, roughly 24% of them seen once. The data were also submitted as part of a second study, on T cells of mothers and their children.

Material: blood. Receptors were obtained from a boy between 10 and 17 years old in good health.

In DNA form, the CDR3 reads TGTGCCATCAGTGATCCTAGCGGGGCCGGGGAGACCCAGTACTTC. It translates to CAISDPSGAGETQYF. This chain links TRBV10-3 with TRBJ2-5; 9 nucleotides line up with TRBD2. V trimming: 3 bases; J trimming: 5 bases; junction bases outside the gene matches: 7. This CDR3 is 15 amino acids long. Germline values: CDR1 ENHRY, CDR2 SYGVKD.

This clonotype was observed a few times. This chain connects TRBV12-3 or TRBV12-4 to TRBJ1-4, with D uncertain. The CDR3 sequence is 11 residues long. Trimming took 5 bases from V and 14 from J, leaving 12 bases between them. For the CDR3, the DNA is TGTGCCAGCAGTCAACGACTGGGCCTGTTTTTT. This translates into CASSQRLGLFF.

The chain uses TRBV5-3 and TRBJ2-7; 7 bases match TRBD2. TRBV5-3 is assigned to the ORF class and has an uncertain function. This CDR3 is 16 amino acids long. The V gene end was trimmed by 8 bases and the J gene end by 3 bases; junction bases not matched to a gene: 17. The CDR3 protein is CASSQVSSGIYYEQYF. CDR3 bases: TGTGCCAGCAGCCAAGTTTCCAGCGGGATCTACTACGAGCAGTACTTC.

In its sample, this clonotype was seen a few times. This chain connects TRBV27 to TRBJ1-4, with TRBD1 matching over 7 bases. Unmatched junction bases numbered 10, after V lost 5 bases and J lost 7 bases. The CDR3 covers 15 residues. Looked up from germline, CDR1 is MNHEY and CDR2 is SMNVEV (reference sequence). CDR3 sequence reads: CASSPPGGGGEKLFF. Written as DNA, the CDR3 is TGTGCCAGCAGTCCCCCAGGGGGAGGAGGTGAAAAACTGTTTTTT.

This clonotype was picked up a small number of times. Written as DNA, the CDR3 is TGCAGTGCAAATGACAGGGACCCCTACGAGCAGTACTTC. Its protein product is CSANDRDPYEQYF. The V gene is TRBV20-1, the J gene TRBJ2-7; TRBD1 matches at 7 bases. The CDR3 covers 13 residues. The V and J ends lost 6 bases and 2 bases, in that order; junction bases with no gene match: 7. In germline, CDR1 is DFQATT, CDR2 SNEGSKA (reference sequence).

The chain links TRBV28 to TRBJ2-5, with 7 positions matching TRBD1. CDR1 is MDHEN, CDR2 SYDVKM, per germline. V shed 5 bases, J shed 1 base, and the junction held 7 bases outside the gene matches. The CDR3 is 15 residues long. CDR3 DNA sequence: TGTGCCAGCAGTCCCCGGGACAGCTTCCAAGAGACCCAGTACTTC. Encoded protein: CASSPRDSFQETQYF. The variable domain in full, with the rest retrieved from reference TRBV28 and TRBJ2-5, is DVKVTQSSRYLVKRTGEKVFLECVQDMDHENMFWYRQDPGLGLRLIYFSYDVKMKEKGDIPEGYSVSREKKERFSLILESASTNQTSMYLCASSPRDSFQETQYFGPGTRLLVL.

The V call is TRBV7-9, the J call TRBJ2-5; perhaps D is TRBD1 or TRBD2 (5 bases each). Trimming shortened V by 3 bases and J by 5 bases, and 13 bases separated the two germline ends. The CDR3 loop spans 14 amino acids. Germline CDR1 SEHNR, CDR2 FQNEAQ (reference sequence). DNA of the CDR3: TGTGCCAGCAGCTTCAAGGGGCGCGGGGAGACCCAGTACTTC. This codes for CASSFKGRGETQYF.

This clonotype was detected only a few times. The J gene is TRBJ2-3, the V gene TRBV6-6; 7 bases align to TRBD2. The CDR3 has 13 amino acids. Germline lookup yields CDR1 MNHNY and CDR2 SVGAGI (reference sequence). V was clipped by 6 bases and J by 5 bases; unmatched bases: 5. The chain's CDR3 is CASSPREGDTQYF. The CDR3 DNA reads TGTGCCAGCAGCCCCAGGGAGGGAGATACGCAGTATTTT.

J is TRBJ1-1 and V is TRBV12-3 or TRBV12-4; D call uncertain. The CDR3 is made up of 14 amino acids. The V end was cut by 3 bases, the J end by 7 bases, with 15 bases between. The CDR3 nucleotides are TGTGCCAGCAGTTTTTCAGGAAACAGCATTGAAGCTTTCTTT. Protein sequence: CASSFSGNSIEAFF.

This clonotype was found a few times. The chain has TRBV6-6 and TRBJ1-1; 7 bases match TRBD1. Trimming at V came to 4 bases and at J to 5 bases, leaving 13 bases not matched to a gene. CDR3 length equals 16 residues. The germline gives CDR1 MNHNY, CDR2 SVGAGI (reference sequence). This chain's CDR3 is CASSSPLDRDGTEAFF. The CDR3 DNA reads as TGTGCCAGCAGTTCCCCCTTAGACAGGGACGGGACTGAAGCTTTCTTT.

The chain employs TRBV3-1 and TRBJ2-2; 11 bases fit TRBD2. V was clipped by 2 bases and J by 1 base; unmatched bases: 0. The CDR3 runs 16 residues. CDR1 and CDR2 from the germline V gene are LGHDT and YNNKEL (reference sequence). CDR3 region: CASSQTSGGNTGELFF. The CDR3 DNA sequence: TGTGCCAGCAGCCAAACTAGCGGGGGGAACACCGGGGAGCTGTTTTTT.

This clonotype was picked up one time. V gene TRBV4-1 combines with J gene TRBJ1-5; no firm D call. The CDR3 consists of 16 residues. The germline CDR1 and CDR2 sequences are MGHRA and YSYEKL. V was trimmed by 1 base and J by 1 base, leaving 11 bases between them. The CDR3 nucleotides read TGCGCCAGCAGCCAAGGCGAGAAATTGAGCAATCAGCCCCAGCATTTT. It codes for CASSQGEKLSNQPQHF.

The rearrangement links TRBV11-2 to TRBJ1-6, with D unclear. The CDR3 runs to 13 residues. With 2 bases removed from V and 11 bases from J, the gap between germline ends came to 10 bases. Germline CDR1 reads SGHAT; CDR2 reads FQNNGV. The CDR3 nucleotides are TGTGCCAGCAGCTTAAACCCTGGGGCACCCCTCCACTTT. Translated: CASSLNPGAPLHF.

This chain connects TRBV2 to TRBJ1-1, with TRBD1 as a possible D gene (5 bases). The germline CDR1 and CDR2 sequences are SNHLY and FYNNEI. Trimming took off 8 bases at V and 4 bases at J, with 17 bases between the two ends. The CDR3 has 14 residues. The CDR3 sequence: CASGLQDPGTEAFF. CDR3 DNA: TGTGCCAGCGGTCTACAGGACCCGGGCACTGAAGCTTTCTTT.

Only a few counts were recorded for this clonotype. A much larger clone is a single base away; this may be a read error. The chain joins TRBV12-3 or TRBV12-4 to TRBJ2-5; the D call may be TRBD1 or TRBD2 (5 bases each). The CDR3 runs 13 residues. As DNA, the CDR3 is TGTGCCAGCAGTTTAGGGGACCATGAGACCCAGTACTTC. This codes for CASSLGDHETQYF.